This T cell receptor beta chain was retrieved from a study of blood T cells in healthy people across ages. About the research overall: Roughly one uniquely barcoded beta molecule per two T cells was captured. Points from the study as a whole: In long-lived donors, naive CD4+ cell counts and diversity exceeded those of aged donors. Estimated diversity across one million T cells was deemed an underestimate.

A second PCR, run for roughly 7 to 12 cycles, used a sample-barcoded 5' primer plus a J-beta primer mix. TCRdb reprocessed the 5' RACE reads via MiXCR and lists one record per CDR3 protein. The table records about 680,000 distinct CDR3 sequences, about half of them present only once. This clonotype was recorded a few times. No antigen is known for it. Trimming took 1 base from V and 2 from J, leaving 11 bases between them. This CDR3 comprises 15 residues. Germline V gene data show CDR1 as LGHNA and CDR2 as YNFKEQ. The TCR originated in a woman aged 55-70 years in good health. The specimen sequenced was blood. The chain uses TRBV4-2 and TRBJ1-2; tentatively, D is TRBD1 (6 bases). CDR3 sequence reads: CASSQGNRENYGYTF. CDR3 sequence (DNA): TGTGCCAGCAGCCAAGGAAACAGGGAGAACTATGGCTACACCTTC.